This TCR beta chain is from a study of CD8+ T cells in alopecia areata (dated by TCRdb to the late 2010s). General notes on the study: The treated patients, all with moderate-to-severe alopecia areata, were enrolled in an open-label pilot trial of oral tofacitinib given at 5 to 10 mg twice daily. Tofacitinib was given for 6 to 18 months, followed by 6 months of follow-up off drug to assess delayed response and recurrence. For the treated patients, the SALT score, which quantifies what percentage of scalp surface area is affected, served as the measure of disease severity. In humans, TCRbeta sequencing was performed on scalp tissue and on sorted CD4+ and CD8+ peripheral blood T cells from healthy controls and from patients with patchy or totalis/universalis alopecia areata. Biopsies were taken from tofacitinib-treated patients at baseline and again at 4 and 24 weeks into treatment, and several of those patients also had a later scalp biopsy. The RNA source kit depended on sample type: the PAXgene miRNA kit for fixed scalp, the miRNeasy kit for PBMCs, and the RNeasy kit for mouse skin. Scalp clonality was compared among normal scalp (n=4), patchy alopecia areata scalp (n=8), and alopecia totalis/universalis scalp (n=8). Amplification of TCRbeta CDR3 regions was done by immunoSEQ multiplex PCR using 35 Vbeta forward primers and 13 Jbeta reverse primers. High-throughput TCRbeta sequencing was used to examine T cell clonal expansion in alopecia areata in both the C3H/HeJ mouse model and human patients. Study-level results and caveats: TCR sequences shared between patients were less clear than in mice, possibly partly because of HLA diversity in the patient population. Scalp TCR repertoire analysis is complicated because resident alphabeta T cells in normal human skin are also sequenced, whereas mouse skin is dominated by gammadelta T cells. During tofacitinib treatment, many expanded lesional clones stuck around in both scalp and blood, and this persistence may partly explain why relapse happens after treatment is stopped. Tofacitinib significantly lowered scalp clonality and the number of expanded CD8+ clones among the top 100 scalp clones. Compared with normal scalp, lesional scalp had higher clonality and more expanded CD8+ clones, particularly in alopecia totalis/universalis, a pattern that suggests antigenic drive. The treated cohort was small, with a single nonresponder, so links between baseline CD8+ expansion and response need larger studies.

This sample's treatment or condition label indicates: oral pan-JAK inhibitor, 5-10 mg twice daily. Lesional scalp punch biopsies and peripheral blood were obtained from alopecia areata patients. After PBMCs were isolated by density centrifugation and stained for CD3, CD4 and CD8, a FACSAria was used to sort CD4+ and CD8+ T cells. The CDR3 sequence holds 16 residues, the cysteine and phenylalanine included. This entry keeps only the CDR3 DNA: 48 bases, framed from base 1. Trimming accounts for 3 bases at V and 2 bases at J, while the number of junction bases matched to no gene is 8. CDR1 and CDR2 are drawn from the germline V gene: LGHNT, FRNRAP. Comment on this clone: The antigen this receptor binds is unknown. No per-base quality is available; no much larger clone lies one base away.

The library was built by means of the immunoSEQ multiplex PCR assay. RNA was extracted from all samples and reverse transcribed into cDNA, which served as template for TCR sequencing. SuperScript III was used for first-strand cDNA synthesis, primed with a 2:1 mix of oligo-dT and random hexamers. Amplification bias was assessed with a synthetic immune receptor repertoire, and residual bias was removed computationally. From the authors' description of their analysis: Raw reads were preprocessed for error removal, and CDR3 was defined according to IMGT conventions as running from the conserved cysteine to phenylalanine. Clonality was computed by normalizing Shannon entropy by log2 of the number of productive unique TCRs and subtracting the result from 1. Whether scalp clones were CD4 or CD8 was inferred by matching scalp TCRbeta sequences against CD4 and CD8 repertoires sorted from blood. TCRdb provides this immuneACCESS table in a form limited to in-frame rearrangements. Some clones are lacking; in checked studies, under half of them reflect an unresolved V gene, and why the rest are absent is not known. That table furnishes V, J and clone size, whereas the DNA furnished D and trimming. The sample has approximately 210,000 clones on record, less than 70% of them singletons. In total, the top ten clones hold about 1.3% of the sample.

This clonotype was obtained from a human donor with alopecia areata. The source was CD4+ T cells sorted from blood, collected at week 49, from a patient treated with tofacitinib. The rearrangement joined TRBV12-5 to TRBJ2-3, and 7 junctional nucleotides match TRBD1. The CDR3 region reads CASGLVLGQITDTQYF. The sequenced DNA: TGTGCTAGTGGTTTAGTTTTGGGACAGATCACAGATACGCAGTATTTT.